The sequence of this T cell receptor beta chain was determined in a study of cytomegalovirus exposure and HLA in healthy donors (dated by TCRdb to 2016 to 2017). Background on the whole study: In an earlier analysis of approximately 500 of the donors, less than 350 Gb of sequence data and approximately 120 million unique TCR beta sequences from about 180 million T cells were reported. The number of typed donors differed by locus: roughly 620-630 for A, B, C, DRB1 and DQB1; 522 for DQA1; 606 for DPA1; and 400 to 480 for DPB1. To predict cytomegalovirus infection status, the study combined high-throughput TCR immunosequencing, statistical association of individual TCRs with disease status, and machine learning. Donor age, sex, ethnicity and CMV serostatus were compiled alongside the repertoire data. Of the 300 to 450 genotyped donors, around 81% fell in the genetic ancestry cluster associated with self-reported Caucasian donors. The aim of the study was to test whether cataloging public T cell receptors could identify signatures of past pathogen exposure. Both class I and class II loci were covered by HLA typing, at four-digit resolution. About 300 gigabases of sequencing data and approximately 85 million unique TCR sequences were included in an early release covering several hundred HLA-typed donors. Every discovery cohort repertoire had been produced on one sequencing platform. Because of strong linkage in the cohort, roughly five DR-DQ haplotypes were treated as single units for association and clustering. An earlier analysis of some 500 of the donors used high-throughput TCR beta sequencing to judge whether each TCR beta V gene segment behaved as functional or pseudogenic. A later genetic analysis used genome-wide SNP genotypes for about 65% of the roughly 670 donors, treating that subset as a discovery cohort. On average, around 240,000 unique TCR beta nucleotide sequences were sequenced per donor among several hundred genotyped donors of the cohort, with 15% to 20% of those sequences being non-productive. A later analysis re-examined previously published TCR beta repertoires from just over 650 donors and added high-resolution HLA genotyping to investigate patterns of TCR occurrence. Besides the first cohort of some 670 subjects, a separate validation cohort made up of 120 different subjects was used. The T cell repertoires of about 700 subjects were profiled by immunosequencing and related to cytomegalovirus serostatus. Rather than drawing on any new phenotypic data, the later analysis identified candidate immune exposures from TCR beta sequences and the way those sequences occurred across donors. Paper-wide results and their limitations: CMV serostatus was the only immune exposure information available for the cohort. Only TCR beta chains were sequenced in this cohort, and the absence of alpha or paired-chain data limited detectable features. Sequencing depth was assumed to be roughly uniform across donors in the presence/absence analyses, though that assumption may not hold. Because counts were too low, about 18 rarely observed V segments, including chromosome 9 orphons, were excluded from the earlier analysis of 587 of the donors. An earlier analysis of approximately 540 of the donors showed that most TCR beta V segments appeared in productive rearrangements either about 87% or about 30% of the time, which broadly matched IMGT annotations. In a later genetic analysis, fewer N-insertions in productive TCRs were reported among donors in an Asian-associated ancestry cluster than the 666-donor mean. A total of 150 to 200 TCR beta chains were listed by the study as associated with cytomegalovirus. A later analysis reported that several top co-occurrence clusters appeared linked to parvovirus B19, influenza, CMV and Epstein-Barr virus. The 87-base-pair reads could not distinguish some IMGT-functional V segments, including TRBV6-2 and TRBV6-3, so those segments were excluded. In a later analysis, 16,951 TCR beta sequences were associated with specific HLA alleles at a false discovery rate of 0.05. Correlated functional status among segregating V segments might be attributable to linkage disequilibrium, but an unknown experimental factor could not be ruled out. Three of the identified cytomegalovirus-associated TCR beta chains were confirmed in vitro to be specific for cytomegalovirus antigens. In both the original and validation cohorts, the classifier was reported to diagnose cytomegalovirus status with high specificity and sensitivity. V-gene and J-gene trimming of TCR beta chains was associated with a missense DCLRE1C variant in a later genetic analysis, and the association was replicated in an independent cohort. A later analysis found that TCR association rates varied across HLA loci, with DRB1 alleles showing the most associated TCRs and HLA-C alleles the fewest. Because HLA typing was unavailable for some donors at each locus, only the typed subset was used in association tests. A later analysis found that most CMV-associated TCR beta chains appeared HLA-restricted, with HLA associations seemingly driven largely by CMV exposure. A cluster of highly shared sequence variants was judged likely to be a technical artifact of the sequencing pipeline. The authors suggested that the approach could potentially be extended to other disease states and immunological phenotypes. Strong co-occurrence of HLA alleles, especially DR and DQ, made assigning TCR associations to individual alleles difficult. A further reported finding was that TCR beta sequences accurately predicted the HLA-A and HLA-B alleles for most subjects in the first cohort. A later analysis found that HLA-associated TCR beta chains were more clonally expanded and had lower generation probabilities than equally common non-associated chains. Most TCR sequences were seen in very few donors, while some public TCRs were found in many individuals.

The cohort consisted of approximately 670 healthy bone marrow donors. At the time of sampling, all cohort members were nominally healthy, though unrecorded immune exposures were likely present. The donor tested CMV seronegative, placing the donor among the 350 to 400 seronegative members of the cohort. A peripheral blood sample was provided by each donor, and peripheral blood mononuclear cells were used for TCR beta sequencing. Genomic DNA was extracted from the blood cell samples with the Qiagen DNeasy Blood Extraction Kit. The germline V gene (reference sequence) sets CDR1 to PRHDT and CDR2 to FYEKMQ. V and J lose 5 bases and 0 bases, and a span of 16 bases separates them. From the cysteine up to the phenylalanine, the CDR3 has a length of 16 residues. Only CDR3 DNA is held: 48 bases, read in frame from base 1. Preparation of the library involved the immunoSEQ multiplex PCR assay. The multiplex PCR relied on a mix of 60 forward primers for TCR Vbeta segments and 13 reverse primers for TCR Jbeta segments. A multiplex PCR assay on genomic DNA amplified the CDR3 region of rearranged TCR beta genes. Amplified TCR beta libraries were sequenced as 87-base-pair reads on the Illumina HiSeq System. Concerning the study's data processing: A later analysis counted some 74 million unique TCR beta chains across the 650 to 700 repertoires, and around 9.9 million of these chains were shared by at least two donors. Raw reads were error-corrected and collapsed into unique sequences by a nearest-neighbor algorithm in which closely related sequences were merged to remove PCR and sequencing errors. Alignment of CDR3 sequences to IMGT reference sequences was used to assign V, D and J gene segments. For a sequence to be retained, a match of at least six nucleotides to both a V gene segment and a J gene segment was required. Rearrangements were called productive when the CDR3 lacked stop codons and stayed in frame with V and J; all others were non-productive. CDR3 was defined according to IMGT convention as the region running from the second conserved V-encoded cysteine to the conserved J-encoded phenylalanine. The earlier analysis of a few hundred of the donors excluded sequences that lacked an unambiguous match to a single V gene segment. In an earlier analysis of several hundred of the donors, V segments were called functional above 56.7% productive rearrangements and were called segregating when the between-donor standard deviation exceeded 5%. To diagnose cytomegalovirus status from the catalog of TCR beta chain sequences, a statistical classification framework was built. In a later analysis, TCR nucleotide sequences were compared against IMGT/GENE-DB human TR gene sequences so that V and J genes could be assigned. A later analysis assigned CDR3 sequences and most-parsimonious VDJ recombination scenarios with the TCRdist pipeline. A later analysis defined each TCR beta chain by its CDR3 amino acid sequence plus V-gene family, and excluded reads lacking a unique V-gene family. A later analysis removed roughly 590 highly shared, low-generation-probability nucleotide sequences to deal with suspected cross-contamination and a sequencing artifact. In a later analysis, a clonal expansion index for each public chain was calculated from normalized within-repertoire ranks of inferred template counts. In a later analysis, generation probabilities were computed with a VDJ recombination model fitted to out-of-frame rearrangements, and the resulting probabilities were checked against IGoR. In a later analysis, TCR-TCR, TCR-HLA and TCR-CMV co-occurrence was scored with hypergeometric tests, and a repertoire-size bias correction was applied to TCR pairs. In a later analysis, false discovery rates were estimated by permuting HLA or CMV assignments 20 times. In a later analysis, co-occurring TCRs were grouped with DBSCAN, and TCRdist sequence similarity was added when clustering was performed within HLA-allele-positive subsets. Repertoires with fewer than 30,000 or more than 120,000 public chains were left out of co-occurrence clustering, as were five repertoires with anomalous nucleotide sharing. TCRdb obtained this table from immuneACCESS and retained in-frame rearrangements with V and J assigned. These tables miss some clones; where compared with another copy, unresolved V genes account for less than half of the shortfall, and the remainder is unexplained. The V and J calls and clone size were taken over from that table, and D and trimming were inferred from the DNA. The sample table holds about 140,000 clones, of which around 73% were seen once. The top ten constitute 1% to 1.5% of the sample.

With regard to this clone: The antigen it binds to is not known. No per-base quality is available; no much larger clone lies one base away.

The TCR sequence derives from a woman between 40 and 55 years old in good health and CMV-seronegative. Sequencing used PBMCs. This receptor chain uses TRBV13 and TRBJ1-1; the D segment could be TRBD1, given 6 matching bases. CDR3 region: CASSQKMRGMNTEAFF. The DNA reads TGTGCCAGCAGCCAAAAAATGAGGGGGATGAACACTGAAGCTTTCTTT.